The rows below give T cell receptor beta chains drawn from one sample of a study of cytomegalovirus exposure and HLA in healthy donors. Using immunoSEQ multiplex PCR, the repertoire was profiled, and TCRdb retains in-frame clones only, with some absent. The sample shows about 170,000 clones, roughly 70% of them seen only once. Sequenced: PBMCs. These receptors came from a woman aged 18-35 years in good health and CMV-seropositive. Each CDR3 is given with its conserved first and last residue. A D gene is named only where the DNA matches it firmly. Size tells how often a clone was seen (once, few, many) or the class of an expanded clone, and some rows leave it out.

abundance: NA
d_gene: NA
v_gene: TRBV5-1
j_gene: TRBJ1-6
CDR3nt: TGCGCCAGCAGCAGGGGCGAGAATTCACCCCTCCACTTT
CDR3aa: CASSRGENSPLHF

abundance: few
d_gene: NA
v_gene: TRBV9
j_gene: TRBJ2-7
CDR3nt: TGTGCCAGCAGCGTAGGGCCCCTCGTTTACGAGCAGTACTTC
CDR3aa: CASSVGPLVYEQYF

abundance: few
d_gene: NA
v_gene: TRBV7-9
j_gene: TRBJ1-1
CDR3nt: TGTGCCAGCAGCTTACAGGCTAACACTGAAGCTTTCTTT
CDR3aa: CASSLQANTEAFF

abundance: NA
d_gene: TRBD1
v_gene: TRBV9
j_gene: TRBJ2-5
CDR3nt: TGTGCCAGCAGCGTGGGACAGAAGGAGGAGACCCAGTACTTC
CDR3aa: CASSVGQKEETQYF

abundance: NA
d_gene: NA
v_gene: TRBV2
j_gene: TRBJ1-1
CDR3nt: TGTGCCAGCAGAGAGAGGAGGACTGAGACTGAAGCTTTCTTT
CDR3aa: CASRERRTETEAFF

abundance: NA
d_gene: NA
v_gene: TRBV6-1
j_gene: TRBJ2-5
CDR3nt: TGTGCCAGCACGGTTCGAGAGACCCAGTACTTC
CDR3aa: CASTVRETQYF

abundance: few
d_gene: TRBD1
v_gene: TRBV29-1
j_gene: TRBJ2-7
CDR3nt: TGCAGCGCCGGGACAGGGGCTGTGGACGAGCAGTACTTC
CDR3aa: CSAGTGAVDEQYF

abundance: NA
d_gene: TRBD2
v_gene: TRBV7-3
j_gene: TRBJ2-1
CDR3nt: TGTGCCAGCAGCTCAAGAGGCGGGGGGGCGGGTGAGCAGTTCTTC
CDR3aa: CASSSRGGGAGEQFF

abundance: NA
d_gene: NA
v_gene: TRBV7-9
j_gene: TRBJ2-7
CDR3nt: TGTGCCAGCAGCTTGAAGGGGTCCTACGAGCAGTACTTC
CDR3aa: CASSLKGSYEQYF

abundance: NA
d_gene: TRBD1
v_gene: TRBV19
j_gene: TRBJ1-5
CDR3nt: TGTGCCAGTAGTCCGGGACAGAATAACAATCAGCCCCAGCATTTT
CDR3aa: CASSPGQNNNQPQHF

abundance: NA
d_gene: TRBD1
v_gene: TRBV7-6
j_gene: TRBJ2-6
CDR3nt: TGTGCCAGCAGCAGGCGGACAGGGGCGGATGGGGCCAACGTCCTGACTTTC
CDR3aa: CASSRRTGADGANVLTF

abundance: NA
d_gene: NA
v_gene: TRBV5-1
j_gene: TRBJ1-2
CDR3nt: TGCGCCAGCAGCTTGGGACAGGTTAACTATGGCTACACCTTC
CDR3aa: CASSLGQVNYGYTF

abundance: few
d_gene: NA
v_gene: TRBV21-1
j_gene: TRBJ2-2
CDR3nt: TGTGCCTATGGAGCGGGGGGGACCAACACCGGGGAGCTGTTTTTT
CDR3aa: CAYGAGGTNTGELFF

abundance: NA
d_gene: NA
v_gene: TRBV4-1
j_gene: TRBJ2-3
CDR3nt: TGCGCCAGCAGCCAAGGATTGGGGGGGCCTAGCACAGATACGCAGTATTTT
CDR3aa: CASSQGLGGPSTDTQYF

abundance: NA
d_gene: NA
v_gene: TRBV5-4
j_gene: TRBJ1-1
CDR3nt: TGTGCCAGCAGCTTGGTGGGAGGGGGGAACACTGAAGCTTTCTTT
CDR3aa: CASSLVGGGNTEAFF

abundance: NA
d_gene: TRBD2
v_gene: TRBV9
j_gene: TRBJ2-3
CDR3nt: TGTGCCAGCAGCGTCCACGACCGATTCCTAGCGGGGGAAACAGATACGCAGTATTTT
CDR3aa: CASSVHDRFLAGETDTQYF

abundance: few
d_gene: TRBD1
v_gene: TRBV19
j_gene: TRBJ1-2
CDR3nt: TGTGCCAGTAGAAACCCAGGGGGCGGTGGCTACACCTTC
CDR3aa: CASRNPGGGGYTF

abundance: NA
d_gene: NA
v_gene: TRBV5-1
j_gene: TRBJ2-4
CDR3nt: TGCGCCAGCAGCTTGGAAGGGGTGATAGCCAAAAACATTCAGTACTTC
CDR3aa: CASSLEGVIAKNIQYF

abundance: once
d_gene: NA
v_gene: TRBV6-1
j_gene: TRBJ1-5
CDR3nt: TGTGCCAGCAGTGAATTCAGGGATCCCTATAGCAATCAGCCCCAGCATTTT
CDR3aa: CASSEFRDPYSNQPQHF

abundance: NA
d_gene: TRBD1
v_gene: TRBV5-4
j_gene: TRBJ1-1
CDR3nt: TGTGCCAGCAGCTCCCGGGACAGGGGATCTGAAGCTTTCTTT
CDR3aa: CASSSRDRGSEAFF

abundance: NA
d_gene: TRBD2
v_gene: TRBV4-1
j_gene: TRBJ2-5
CDR3nt: TGCGCCAGCAGCCTCCTAGCGGGGTACCAAGAGACCCAGTACTTC
CDR3aa: CASSLLAGYQETQYF

abundance: few
d_gene: TRBD1
v_gene: TRBV5-4
j_gene: TRBJ1-4
CDR3nt: TGTGCCAGCAGTTCTACAGGGGCAACTAATGAAAAACTGTTTTTT
CDR3aa: CASSSTGATNEKLFF

abundance: NA
d_gene: NA
v_gene: TRBV4-1
j_gene: TRBJ1-5
CDR3nt: TGCGCCAGCAGCCAAGAGATTGCCCCCGCGAGGGCCCAGCATTTT
CDR3aa: CASSQEIAPARAQHF

abundance: once
d_gene: NA
v_gene: TRBV9
j_gene: TRBJ1-2
CDR3nt: TGTGCCAGCAGCGTAGAAGGCGGAGACAACTATGGCTACACCTTC
CDR3aa: CASSVEGGDNYGYTF

abundance: NA
d_gene: TRBD1
v_gene: TRBV7-8
j_gene: TRBJ1-1
CDR3nt: TGTGCCAGCAGCACCGGGACAGGGTTTGTGAACACTGAAGCTTTCTTT
CDR3aa: CASSTGTGFVNTEAFF

abundance: NA
d_gene: NA
v_gene: TRBV11-2
j_gene: TRBJ1-6
CDR3nt: TGTGCCAGCAGCACCACACCTTTTGATTCACCCCTCCACTTT
CDR3aa: CASSTTPFDSPLHF

abundance: NA
d_gene: TRBD1
v_gene: TRBV25-1
j_gene: TRBJ2-1
CDR3nt: TGTGCCAGCAGGCGGGCAGGGGGCAATGAGCAGTTCTTC
CDR3aa: CASRRAGGNEQFF

abundance: few
d_gene: TRBD1
v_gene: TRBV19
j_gene: TRBJ2-2
CDR3nt: TGTGCCAGTAGCCTGGACAGGGTTAACACCGGGGAGCTGTTTTTT
CDR3aa: CASSLDRVNTGELFF

abundance: NA
d_gene: NA
v_gene: TRBV9
j_gene: TRBJ1-3
CDR3nt: TGTGCCAGCAGCGGAGCGGATGGAAACACCATATATTTT
CDR3aa: CASSGADGNTIYF

abundance: NA
d_gene: NA
v_gene: TRBV7-9
j_gene: TRBJ1-1
CDR3nt: TGTGCCAGCAGCTTATCGGGGGGTGAAGCTTTCTTT
CDR3aa: CASSLSGGEAFF

abundance: NA
d_gene: NA
v_gene: TRBV9
j_gene: TRBJ2-1
CDR3nt: TGTGCCAGCAGCGTCTTCTGGGCTATTGGCAATGAGCAGTTCTTC
CDR3aa: CASSVFWAIGNEQFF

abundance: NA
d_gene: NA
v_gene: TRBV13
j_gene: TRBJ2-3
CDR3nt: TGTGCCAGCAGCTTACGCGCGCCAACTTTCTCGGCCGACAGGTGGAGCACAGATACGCAGTATTTT
CDR3aa: CASSLRAPTFSADRWSTDTQYF

abundance: NA
d_gene: NA
v_gene: TRBV9
j_gene: TRBJ2-3
CDR3nt: TGTGCCAGCAGCGATTCGCCGGGCTCCGGGGGGCGTACGCAGTATTTT
CDR3aa: CASSDSPGSGGRTQYF

abundance: few
d_gene: TRBD1
v_gene: TRBV4-3
j_gene: TRBJ1-1
CDR3nt: TGCGCCAGCAGCCAGGGACAGGGACATCGCACTGAAGCTTTCTTT
CDR3aa: CASSQGQGHRTEAFF

abundance: once
d_gene: TRBD2
v_gene: TRBV4-2
j_gene: TRBJ2-1
CDR3nt: TGTGCCAGCAGCCAGAATCTCCAAGGGGGGACTAGCGGGGGTAATGAGCAGTTCTTC
CDR3aa: CASSQNLQGGTSGGNEQFF

abundance: NA
d_gene: TRBD1
v_gene: TRBV5-1
j_gene: TRBJ2-1
CDR3nt: TGCGCCAGCAGCCCCCGGACAGGCCACTACAATGAGCAGTTCTTC
CDR3aa: CASSPRTGHYNEQFF

abundance: NA
d_gene: NA
v_gene: TRBV5-6
j_gene: TRBJ1-3
CDR3nt: TGTGCCAGCAGCTCCCTCGGGGGGGGCTCTGGAAACACCATATATTTT
CDR3aa: CASSSLGGGSGNTIYF

abundance: NA
d_gene: TRBD1
v_gene: TRBV29-1
j_gene: TRBJ2-5
CDR3nt: TGCAGCGCCCGGACAGGGAAAGAGACCCAGTACTTC
CDR3aa: CSARTGKETQYF

abundance: NA
d_gene: NA
v_gene: TRBV19
j_gene: TRBJ2-7
CDR3nt: TGTGCCAGTAGTATACAAGCTTCTGAGGGCCCAGCCTACGAGCAGTACTTC
CDR3aa: CASSIQASEGPAYEQYF

abundance: NA
d_gene: TRBD1
v_gene: TRBV10-1
j_gene: TRBJ1-5
CDR3nt: TGCGCCAGTTTGACAGGGGAGGTTGGTGGTCAGCCCCAGCATTTT
CDR3aa: CASLTGEVGGQPQHF

abundance: NA
d_gene: TRBD2
v_gene: TRBV19
j_gene: TRBJ2-3
CDR3nt: TGTGCCAGTAGTATTGGGACTAGAGCCTTAGATACGCAGTATTTT
CDR3aa: CASSIGTRALDTQYF

abundance: NA
d_gene: TRBD1
v_gene: TRBV5-1
j_gene: TRBJ1-4
CDR3nt: TGCGCCAGCAGCTTGGAACAGGGGCAGCCGGGTAATGAAAAACTGTTTTTT
CDR3aa: CASSLEQGQPGNEKLFF

abundance: NA
d_gene: NA
v_gene: TRBV19
j_gene: TRBJ1-4
CDR3nt: TGTGCCAGTAGTACCTTCGGGGGTCGAGAGGAGTTTTTT
CDR3aa: CASSTFGGREEFF

abundance: NA
d_gene: NA
v_gene: TRBV27
j_gene: TRBJ1-1
CDR3nt: TGTGCCAGCAGGCTATGGGCACAGAACACTGAAGCTTTCTTT
CDR3aa: CASRLWAQNTEAFF

abundance: NA
d_gene: NA
v_gene: TRBV11-3
j_gene: TRBJ1-1
CDR3nt: TGTGCCAGCAGCTTAGATCGAGGCACTGAAGCTTTCTTT
CDR3aa: CASSLDRGTEAFF

abundance: once
d_gene: TRBD1
v_gene: TRBV2
j_gene: TRBJ1-5
CDR3nt: TGTGCCAGCAGGAACCATGGACAGGGAATGAGTCAGCCCCAGCATTTT
CDR3aa: CASRNHGQGMSQPQHF

abundance: few
d_gene: TRBD2
v_gene: TRBV9
j_gene: TRBJ2-5
CDR3nt: TGTGCCAGCAGCTCCGGGTTAGCGGGGGGGCCTGAAGAGACCCAGTACTTC
CDR3aa: CASSSGLAGGPEETQYF

abundance: NA
d_gene: TRBD1
v_gene: TRBV2
j_gene: TRBJ1-6
CDR3nt: TGTGCCAGCAGTGAAAGGGGGCAGGGCCTTCGATCACCCCTCCACTTT
CDR3aa: CASSERGQGLRSPLHF

abundance: few
d_gene: TRBD2
v_gene: TRBV7-2
j_gene: TRBJ2-3
CDR3nt: TGTGCCAGCAGCCTTAGCCGGGGGGGCAACACAGATACGCAGTATTTT
CDR3aa: CASSLSRGGNTDTQYF

abundance: NA
d_gene: NA
v_gene: TRBV5-8
j_gene: TRBJ1-5
CDR3nt: TGTGCCAGCAGCTCTCCCGGGGGGTATCAGCCCCAGCATTTT
CDR3aa: CASSSPGGYQPQHF

abundance: NA
d_gene: TRBD1
v_gene: TRBV4-1
j_gene: TRBJ2-2
CDR3nt: TGCGCCAGCAGCCAAGGGTTCGCACGCACAGGGGGCAAGTCCGGGGAGCTGTTTTTT
CDR3aa: CASSQGFARTGGKSGELFF

abundance: NA
d_gene: NA
v_gene: TRBV18
j_gene: TRBJ1-5
CDR3nt: TGTGCCAGCTCACCAGGGGGGGCAGGTCAGCCCCAGCATTTT
CDR3aa: CASSPGGAGQPQHF

abundance: once
d_gene: NA
v_gene: TRBV27
j_gene: TRBJ2-5
CDR3nt: TGTGCCAGCAGTTTGGTCCGAGGGGAGACCCAGTACTTC
CDR3aa: CASSLVRGETQYF

abundance: NA
d_gene: NA
v_gene: TRBV19
j_gene: TRBJ1-4
CDR3nt: TGTGCCAGTAGCCCTGACTCCACCGGAGGGGAAAAACTGTTTTTT
CDR3aa: CASSPDSTGGEKLFF

abundance: NA
d_gene: NA
v_gene: TRBV7-2
j_gene: TRBJ1-2
CDR3nt: TGTGCCAGCAGCGTAGCGGACAGCTTCTATGGCTACACCTTC
CDR3aa: CASSVADSFYGYTF

abundance: NA
d_gene: NA
v_gene: TRBV29-1
j_gene: TRBJ1-3
CDR3nt: TGCAGCGTTGAATCCAGGACAGACATATATTTT
CDR3aa: CSVESRTDIYF